Here is one T cell receptor beta chain with its context. The target antigen is unknown. This sample is drawn from a study of cytomegalovirus exposure and HLA in healthy donors. Whole-study results and caveats: CMV antigen specificity of a few CMV-associated chains was confirmed in vitro. In the 95 to 150 validation repertoires, approximately 93% of cluster scores exceeded 0, per a later analysis. Cytomegalovirus association was listed for approximately 150 TCR beta chains.

Trimming cost V 9 bases and J 1 base, with 22 bases left between them. Germline V CDR1 and CDR2: LNHDA, SQIVND (reference sequence). The CDR3 runs 17 residues. Libraries were prepared by immunoSEQ multiplex PCR; TCRdb keeps only in-frame clonotypes and omits some of them. The sample holds tens of thousands of clones; approximately 88% are singletons and the top ten take around 1.2%. The source of this sequence is a young woman in good health and CMV-seronegative. Sequencing was carried out using PBMCs. The rearrangement links TRBV19 to TRBJ1-5, with D tentatively TRBD1 (5 bases). CDR3 loop: CASRASKNPQSNQPQHF. CDR3 coding DNA: TGTGCCAGCAGGGCCTCAAAGAACCCCCAAAGCAATCAGCCCCAGCATTTT.